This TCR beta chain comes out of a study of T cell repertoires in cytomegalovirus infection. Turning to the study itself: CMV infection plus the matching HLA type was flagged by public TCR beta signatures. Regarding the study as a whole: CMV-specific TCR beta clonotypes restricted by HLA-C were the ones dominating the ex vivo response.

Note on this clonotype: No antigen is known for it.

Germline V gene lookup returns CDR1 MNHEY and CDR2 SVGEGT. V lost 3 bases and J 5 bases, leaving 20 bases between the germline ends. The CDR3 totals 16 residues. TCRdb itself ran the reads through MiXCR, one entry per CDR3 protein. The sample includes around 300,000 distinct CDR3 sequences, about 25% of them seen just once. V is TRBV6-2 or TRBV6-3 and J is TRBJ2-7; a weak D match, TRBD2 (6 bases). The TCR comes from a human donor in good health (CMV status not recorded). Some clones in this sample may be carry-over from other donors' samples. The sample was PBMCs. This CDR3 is CASSYRSWGEFHEQYF. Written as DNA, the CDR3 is TGTGCCAGCAGTTATCGTTCATGGGGGGAGTTCCACGAGCAGTACTTC.